This TCR beta chain was retrieved from a study of CD8 T cells in Susac syndrome. The CDR3 consists of 17 residues. CDR1 is MNHNS, CDR2 SASEGT, per germline. Trimming took 6 bases from V and 3 from J; bases not matched to a gene: 11. Blood CD8+ and CD4+ T cells underwent high-throughput TCR beta sequencing. With random hexamers, roughly 0.45 to 1 ug RNA was reverse transcribed. MiXCR was run by TCRdb on the immunoSEQ multiplex PCR reads, yielding one entry per CDR3 protein. The table shows 150,000 to 200,000 distinct CDR3 sequences, with 85% to 95% occurring only once. Sequenced material: CD4+ T cells from PBMCs. The chain couples TRBV6-1 to TRBJ1-2; TRBD1 matches at 12 bases. The sequence was obtained from a human donor with multiple sclerosis. CDR3 nucleotides: TGTGCCAGCAGGCCCGGGACAGGGGGCAGCCTAGACTATGGCTACACCTTC. Protein: CASRPGTGGSLDYGYTF.